The clone carrying this TCR beta chain was recorded many times. This sample is part of a study of regulatory T cells in long-lasting Graves disease. Time point of the sample: persistent/refractory GD, antithyroid drugs over 5 years with positive TRAb. PBMC RNA served as the TCR library source. CDR3 regions were amplified by Arm-PCR using iRepertoire HTBI primers to build TCR beta libraries. TCRdb itself ran the multiplex PCR reads through MiXCR, one entry per CDR3 protein. The sample records roughly 500,000 distinct CDR3 sequences, 22% being singletons. The starting material was peripheral blood mononuclear cells (PBMCs), obtained when the disease was refractory, from a patient treated with antithyroid drugs. The source is a female donor with Graves disease.

CDR3 nucleotide sequence: TGTGCCAGCAGTTTTCGGGGGGGGAATGAATATGGCTACACCTTC. This sequence encodes CASSFRGGNEYGYTF. The chain is built from TRBV28 and TRBJ1-2, with a tentative D call TRBD1 (5 bases). V lost 3 bases and J 5 bases, leaving 16 bases between the germline ends. Germline-derived CDR1 and CDR2 are MDHEN and SYDVKM. The CDR3 is 15 residues long.